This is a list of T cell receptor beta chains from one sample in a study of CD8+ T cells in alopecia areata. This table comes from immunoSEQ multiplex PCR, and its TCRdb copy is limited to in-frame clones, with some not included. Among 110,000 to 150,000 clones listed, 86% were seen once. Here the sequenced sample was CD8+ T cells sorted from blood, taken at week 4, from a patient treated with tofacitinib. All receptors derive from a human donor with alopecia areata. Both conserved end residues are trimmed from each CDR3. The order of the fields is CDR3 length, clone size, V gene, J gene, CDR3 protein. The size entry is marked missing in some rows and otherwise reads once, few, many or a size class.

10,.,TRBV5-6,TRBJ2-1,ASSRPGTSPI
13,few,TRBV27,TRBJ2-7,ASTLTGGGYYEQY
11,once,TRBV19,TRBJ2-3,ASSATSLDTQY
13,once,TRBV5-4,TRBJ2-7,ASSPFGSGRDEQY
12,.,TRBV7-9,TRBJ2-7,ASSPIGDAYEQY
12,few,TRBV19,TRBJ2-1,ATSGGGDYNEQF
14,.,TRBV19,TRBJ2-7,ASSIVSGLAAYEQY
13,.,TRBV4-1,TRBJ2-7,ASSLVSSDSYEQY
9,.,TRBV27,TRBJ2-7,ASSTRTEQY
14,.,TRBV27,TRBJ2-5,ASSLYFQTGEETQY
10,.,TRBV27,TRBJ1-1,ASSPGNTEAF
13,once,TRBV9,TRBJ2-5,ASSVFATNQETQY
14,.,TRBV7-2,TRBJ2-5,ASSLVGLAGDETQY
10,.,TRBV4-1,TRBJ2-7,ASSHGAGEQY
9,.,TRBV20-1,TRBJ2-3,SASSTDTQY
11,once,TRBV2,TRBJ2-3,ASEPGASHTQY
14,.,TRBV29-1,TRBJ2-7,SARVVRAGAPTEQY
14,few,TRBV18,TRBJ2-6,ASSLEDRAGANVLT
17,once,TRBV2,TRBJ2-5,ASSEIGAGSSLLQETQY
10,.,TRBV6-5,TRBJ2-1,ASSYFSGEQF
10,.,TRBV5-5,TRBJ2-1,ASSLGDNEQF
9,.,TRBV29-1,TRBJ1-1,SVFWGSEAF
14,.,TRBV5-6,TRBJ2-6,ASSTESWSGANVLT
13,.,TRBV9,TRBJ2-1,ASSPPGRGGYEQF
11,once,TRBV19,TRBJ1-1,ASSMNSHTEAF
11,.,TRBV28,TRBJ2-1,ASSLYRDNEQF
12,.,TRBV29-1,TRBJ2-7,SVARTGSSYEQY
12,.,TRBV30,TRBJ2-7,AWSPGGGGHEQY
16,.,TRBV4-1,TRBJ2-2,ASSSQTQGGTNTGELF
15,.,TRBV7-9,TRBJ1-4,ASSLGPNLGDGEKLF
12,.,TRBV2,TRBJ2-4,ASMTPVAKNIQY
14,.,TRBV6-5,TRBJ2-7,ASSYSTWRGPYEQY
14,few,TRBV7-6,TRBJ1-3,ASSLDGQLSGNTIY
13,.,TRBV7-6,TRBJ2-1,ASSATGTEYNEQF
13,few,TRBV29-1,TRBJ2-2,SVEGNGVGTGELF
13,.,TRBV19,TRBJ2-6,ASSATGTGANVLT
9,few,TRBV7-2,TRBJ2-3,ASRSTDTQY
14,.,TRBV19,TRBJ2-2,ASSTQSGSLTGELF
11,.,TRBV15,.,ATSSGTGYEQY
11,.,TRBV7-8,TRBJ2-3,ASSYLARDTQY
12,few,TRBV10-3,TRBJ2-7,AISVPDSTYEQY
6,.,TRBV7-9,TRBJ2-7,ASPHLY
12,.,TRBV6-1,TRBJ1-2,ASRVQGPGNWHT
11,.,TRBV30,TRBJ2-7,ASIAESSYEQY
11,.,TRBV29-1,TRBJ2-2,SVVLGNTGELF
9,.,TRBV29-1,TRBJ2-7,SVVLNYEQY
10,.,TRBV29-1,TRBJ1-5,SVESGGEPQH
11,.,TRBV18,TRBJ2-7,ASSMGQTYEQY
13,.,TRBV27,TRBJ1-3,ASSLGDGSGNTIY
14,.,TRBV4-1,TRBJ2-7,ASSQVILDKADEQY
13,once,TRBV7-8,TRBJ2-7,ASRPFSGSSYEQY
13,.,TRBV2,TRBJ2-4,ASRWNRGRENIQY
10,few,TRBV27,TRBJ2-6,ASSTGANVLT
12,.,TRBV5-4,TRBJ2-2,ASSGRGLTGELF
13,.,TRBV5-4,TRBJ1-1,ASSPTPGQNTEAF